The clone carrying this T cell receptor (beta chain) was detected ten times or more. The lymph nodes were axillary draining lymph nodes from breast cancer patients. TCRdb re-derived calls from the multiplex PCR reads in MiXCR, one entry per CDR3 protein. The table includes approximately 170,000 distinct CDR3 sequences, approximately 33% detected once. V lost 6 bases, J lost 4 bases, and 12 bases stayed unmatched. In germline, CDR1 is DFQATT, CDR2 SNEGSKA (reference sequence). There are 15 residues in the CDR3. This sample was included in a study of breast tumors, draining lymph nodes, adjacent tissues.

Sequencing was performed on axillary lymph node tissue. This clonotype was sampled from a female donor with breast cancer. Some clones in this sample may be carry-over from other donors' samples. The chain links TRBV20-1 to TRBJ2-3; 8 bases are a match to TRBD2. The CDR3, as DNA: TGCAGTGCCACTCTACCGGGACTAGTTTCAGATACGCAGTATTTT. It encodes CSATLPGLVSDTQYF.